This T cell receptor (beta chain) was obtained from a study of CD8+CD57+ T cells in acquired aplastic anemia (dated by TCRdb to about 2018). In the study overall: DNA extracted from sorted CD4+ and CD8+ cells had a mean of roughly 3.4 ug, with a range of roughly 0.19 to 27.4 ug. A CD8+CD57+ expansion meant a frequency higher than the mean frequency seen in healthy subjects. Study-wide findings and limitations: Nearly 30 CD8+ CDR3 sequences were found in both patients and controls but appeared to be highly expressed in patients and within the immunodominant clones of the patients. Between patients and healthy controls, no significant difference in CD8+ Simpson's diversity was found (P=0.060).

Per the germline V gene, SGHVS is the CDR1 and FNYEAQ is the CDR2. For this chain, trimming is 5 bases at the V end and 2 bases at the J end, and the number of junction bases without a gene match is 4. Measured from the cysteine to the phenylalanine, the CDR3 is 14 residues long. Only the CDR3 portion is preserved as DNA: 42 bases, with reading frame beginning at the first base. This clonotype appeared a few times. The clone's antigen remains unknown. Base quality data are lacking; no much larger clone is found one base away. TCR beta VDJ combination and CDR3 sequence profiling used genomic DNA as the template. An Illumina HiSeq 2000 was used for TCR repertoire sequencing. Per the original workflow: TRBV/TRBJ rearrangement plots, CDR3 size and DJ length profiles, and Simpson's diversity index were used to evaluate the repertoires. The most abundant DNA sequence in the deep sequencing data was defined as the immunodominant clone. CDR3 amino acid sequences were screened for sharing across subjects and compared with published repertoires and the VDJdb database. TCRdb reprocessed the public reads (quality trimming at Q25 with fastp, clone calling with MiXCR) and kept in-frame beta chains. Each entry is one CDR3 protein sequence, shown with its most common DNA and genes. TCRdb, rather than the study authors, made the V and J calls. The sample profile shows more than 150,000 distinct CDR3 sequences; more than 45% of them were found once. The ten largest clonotypes hold approximately 9.4% of the sample.

Patients chosen for sequencing had shown expansion of CD8+CD57+ cells by flow cytometry. Every patient had severe acquired aplastic anemia, diagnosed using the International Study of Aplastic Anemia and Agranulocytosis and Camitta criteria. No therapy had been received by the patients at the time of blood sampling. TCR repertoires of sorted CD4+ and CD8+ blood T cells from severe aplastic anemia patients and healthy subjects were deep-sequenced in the study. Patients were enrolled in the USA under clinicaltrials.gov protocols 00001620, 01623167, 00001397, 00071045, 00081523 and 00961064. Ficoll-Paque density gradient centrifugation was used to isolate peripheral blood mononuclear cells. Before DNA was extracted, CD4+ and CD8+ T cells were sorted using either FACS or magnetic beads.

The source is a human donor with aplastic anemia. Material for sequencing was sorted CD4+, CD8+, or CD8+CD57+ T cells (not recorded which) from PBMCs. The sequence links TRBV7-6 to TRBJ2-7; 9 junctional bases match TRBD1. In nucleotides, the sequence is TGTGCCAGCAGCCGGGGACAGGGCCCCTACGAGCAGTACTTC. Translated, this gives CASSRGQGPYEQYF.